A single sample gave rise to the 5 T cell receptor beta chains below, sequenced in a study of blood T cells in healthy people across ages. The use of a sample-barcoded 5' primer and a J-beta primer mix characterized a second PCR of 7 to 11 cycles. Via MiXCR, TCRdb re-called the 5' RACE reads, giving one row per CDR3 protein. The table includes approximately 2,000,000 distinct CDR3 sequences, approximately 40% detected once. Sequences were obtained from blood. The origin of the receptors is a human donor in good health.

This chain links TRBV5-1 with TRBJ2-7, with 9 nucleotides matching TRBD1. V was pared by 1 base and J by 5 bases, with 4 bases of the junction left unmatched. Germline lookup yields CDR1 SGHRS and CDR2 YFSETQ. The CDR3 length is 14 residues. CDR3 sequence reads: CASSLMGQGNEQYF. CDR3 bases: TGCGCCAGCAGCTTGATGGGACAGGGTAACGAGCAGTACTTC.

This clonotype was seen a handful of times. V is TRBV9 and J is TRBJ1-2; 8 nucleotides align to TRBD1. This CDR3 has 14 amino acids. Germline V lookup: CDR1 SGDLS, CDR2 YYNGEE. Germline trimming cut 4 bases from V and 6 bases from J; bases unmatched to any gene: 8. CDR3 sequence (DNA): TGTGCCAGCAGCACTCGGGTCAGGGGGCATGGCTACACCTTC. This sequence encodes CASSTRVRGHGYTF.

This chain connects TRBV6-2 or TRBV6-3 to TRBJ2-6, with TRBD1 identical over 9 bases. V lost 4 bases and J lost 1; bases outside the gene matches: 11. CDR3 size: 19 residues. Germline-derived CDR1 and CDR2 are MNHEY and SVGEGT. The CDR3 nucleotides are TGTGCCAGCAGTTCCTATCTCCGGGACAGGGTATCTGGGGCCAACGTCCTGACTTTC. This encodes CASSSYLRDRVSGANVLTF.

This clonotype was seen a single time. At one end the junction does not follow the germline gene, possibly because of a read error. The chain recombines TRBV4-1 with TRBJ1-6; D not resolved. Germline loops: CDR1 MGHRA, CDR2 YSYEKL. The CDR3 has 17 amino acids. For the CDR3, the DNA is TGCGCCAGCAACCAAGTTTTTGCAGAACTCCATAATTCACCCCTCCACTTT. Amino acid sequence: CASNQVFAELHNSPLHF.

The chain has TRBV4-2 and TRBJ2-3; tentatively, D is TRBD1 or TRBD2 (6 bases each). V dropped 3 bases and J dropped 6 bases, with 13 bases sitting between them. The CDR3 runs 14 residues. Germline CDR1 and CDR2: LGHNA and YNFKEQ. CDR3 loop: CASSHFSGADTQYF. Here the CDR3 DNA reads TGTGCCAGCAGCCACTTTTCGGGGGCGGATACGCAGTATTTT.